This T cell receptor beta chain is from a study of cytomegalovirus exposure and HLA in healthy donors. CDR3 length: 14 amino acids. The V and J ends lost 3 bases and 0 bases respectively, with 8 bases between them. Germline loops: CDR1 SGHNT, CDR2 YENEEA. Regarding this clone: Its antigen is still unknown.

Study outcomes and limitations: Most TCR sequences were uncommon, yet certain public TCRs appeared in many donors. Productive status was seen about 87% or about 30% of the time for most TCR beta V segments in an earlier analysis.

A multiplex PCR was run with 60 Vbeta primers and 13 Jbeta primers. In the study's own analysis: Some 80 million unique TCR beta chains, roughly 11 million shared, were counted in a later analysis. Sequenced by immunoSEQ multiplex PCR; TCRdb stores in-frame clones only, minus some. Clone size and V and J calls were adopted from that table, with D and trimming inferred from the DNA. The sample has roughly 140,000 clones; roughly 87% are singletons. This rearrangement joins TRBV11-3 to TRBJ1-1; D not resolved. This clonotype was sampled from a man aged 25-45 years in good health and CMV-seropositive. What was sequenced was PBMCs. The CDR3 sequence is CASSLGGLNTEAFF. Written as DNA, the CDR3 is TGTGCCAGCAGCTTGGGAGGGCTGAACACTGAAGCTTTCTTT.